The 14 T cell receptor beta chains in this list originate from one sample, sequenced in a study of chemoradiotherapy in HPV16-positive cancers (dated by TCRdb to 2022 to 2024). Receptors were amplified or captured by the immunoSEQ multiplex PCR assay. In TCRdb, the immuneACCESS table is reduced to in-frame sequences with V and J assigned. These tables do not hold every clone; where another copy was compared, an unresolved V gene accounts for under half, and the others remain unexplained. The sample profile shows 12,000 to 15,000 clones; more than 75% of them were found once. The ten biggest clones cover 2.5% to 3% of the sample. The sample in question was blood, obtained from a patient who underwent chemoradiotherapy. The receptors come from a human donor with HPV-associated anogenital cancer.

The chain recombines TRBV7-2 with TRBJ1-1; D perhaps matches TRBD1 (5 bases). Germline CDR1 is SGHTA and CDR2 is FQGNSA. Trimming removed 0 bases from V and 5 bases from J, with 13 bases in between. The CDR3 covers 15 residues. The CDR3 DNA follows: TGTGCCAGCAGCTTAGCACTGGGGCGTGGGACTGAAGCTTTCTTT. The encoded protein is CASSLALGRGTEAFF.

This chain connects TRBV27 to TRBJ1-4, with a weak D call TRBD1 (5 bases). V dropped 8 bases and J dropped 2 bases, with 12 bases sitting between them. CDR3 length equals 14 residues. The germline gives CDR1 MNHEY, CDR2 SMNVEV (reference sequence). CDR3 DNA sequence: TGTGCCAGCCGAGGGGCGGTCACTAATGAAAAACTGTTTTTT. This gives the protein CASRGAVTNEKLFF.

This chain's CDR3 is CASSLSGTRGSPLHF. CDR3 in DNA: TGTGCCAGCAGCTTATCGGGGACCAGGGGTTCACCCCTCCACTTT. This chain links TRBV7-6 with TRBJ1-6; D possibly corresponds to TRBD1 (6 bases). The germline V gene has CDR1 SGHVS and CDR2 FNYEAQ. This CDR3 spans 15 amino acids. Trimming took off 2 bases at V and 9 bases at J, with 14 bases between the two ends.

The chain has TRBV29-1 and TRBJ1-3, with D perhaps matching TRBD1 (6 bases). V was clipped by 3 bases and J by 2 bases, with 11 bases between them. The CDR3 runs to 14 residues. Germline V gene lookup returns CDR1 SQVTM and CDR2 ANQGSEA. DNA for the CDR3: TGCAGCGTTGATTTGTCAGGGGCTGGAAACACCATATATTTT. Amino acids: CSVDLSGAGNTIYF.

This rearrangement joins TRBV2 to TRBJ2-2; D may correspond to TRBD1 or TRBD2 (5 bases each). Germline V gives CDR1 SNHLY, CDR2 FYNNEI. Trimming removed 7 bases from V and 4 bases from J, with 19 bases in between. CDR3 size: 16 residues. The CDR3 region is CASTGQGQTITGELFF. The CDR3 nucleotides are TGTGCCAGCACGGGGCAGGGTCAAACAATCACCGGGGAGCTGTTTTTT.

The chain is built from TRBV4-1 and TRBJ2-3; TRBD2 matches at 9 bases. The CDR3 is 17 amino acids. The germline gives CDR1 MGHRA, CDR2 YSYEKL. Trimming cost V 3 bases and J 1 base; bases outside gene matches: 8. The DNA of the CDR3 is TGCGCCAGCAGCCAGCCGGGACTAGCCCCTGGCACAGATACGCAGTATTTT. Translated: CASSQPGLAPGTDTQYF.

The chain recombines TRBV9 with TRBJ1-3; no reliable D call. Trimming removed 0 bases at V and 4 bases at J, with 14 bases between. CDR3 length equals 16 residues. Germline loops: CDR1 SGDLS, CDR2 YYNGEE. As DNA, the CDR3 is TGTGCCAGCAGCGTAGGGGTCGCAAGCGAAGGAAACACCATATATTTT. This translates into CASSVGVASEGNTIYF.

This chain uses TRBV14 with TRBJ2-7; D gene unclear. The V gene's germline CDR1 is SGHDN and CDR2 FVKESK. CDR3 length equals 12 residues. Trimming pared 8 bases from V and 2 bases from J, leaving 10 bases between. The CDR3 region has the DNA TGTGCCAGCGCAGGCATCACCTACGAGCAGTACTTC. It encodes CASAGITYEQYF.

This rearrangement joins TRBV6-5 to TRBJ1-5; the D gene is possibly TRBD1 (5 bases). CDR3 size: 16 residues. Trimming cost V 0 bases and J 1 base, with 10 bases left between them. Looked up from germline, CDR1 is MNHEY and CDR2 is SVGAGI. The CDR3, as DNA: TGTGCCAGCAGTTACTCTTGGGGGATAAGCAATCAGCCCCAGCATTTT. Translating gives CASSYSWGISNQPQHF.

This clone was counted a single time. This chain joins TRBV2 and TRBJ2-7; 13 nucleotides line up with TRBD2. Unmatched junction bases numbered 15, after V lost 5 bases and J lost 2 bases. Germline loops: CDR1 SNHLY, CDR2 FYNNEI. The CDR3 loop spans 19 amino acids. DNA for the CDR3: TGTGCCAGCAGTCTCCTTGGACTAGCGGGGGCATATGAGGCCTACGAGCAGTACTTC. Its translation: CASSLLGLAGAYEAYEQYF.

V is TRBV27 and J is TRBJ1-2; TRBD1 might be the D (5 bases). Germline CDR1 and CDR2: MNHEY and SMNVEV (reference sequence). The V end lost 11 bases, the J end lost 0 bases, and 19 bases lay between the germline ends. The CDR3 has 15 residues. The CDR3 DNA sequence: TGTGCCTGCCGCCGGACACAACACTCTAACTATGGCTACACCTTC. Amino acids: CACRRTQHSNYGYTF.

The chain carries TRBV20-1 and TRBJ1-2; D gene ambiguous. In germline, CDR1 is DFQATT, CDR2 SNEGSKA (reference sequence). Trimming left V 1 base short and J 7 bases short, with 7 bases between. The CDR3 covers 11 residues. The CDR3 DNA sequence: TGCAGTGCTAGAGTAGGTTTTGGCTACACCTTC. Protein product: CSARVGFGYTF.

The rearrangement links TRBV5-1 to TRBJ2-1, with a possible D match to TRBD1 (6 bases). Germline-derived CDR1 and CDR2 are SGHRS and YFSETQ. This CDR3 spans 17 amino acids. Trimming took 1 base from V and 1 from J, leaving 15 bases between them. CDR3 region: CASSLSRGGGSYNEQFF. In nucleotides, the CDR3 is TGCGCCAGCAGCTTGAGCAGGGGCGGTGGATCCTACAATGAGCAGTTCTTC.

DNA for the CDR3: TGCGCCAGCAGCAGAACAGAGACGTATGGCTACACCTTC. Protein product: CASSRTETYGYTF. V usage is TRBV5-1 and J usage is TRBJ1-2; D not resolved. Trimming shortened V by 4 bases and J by 5 bases, and 12 bases separated the two germline ends. Germline V gene sequence: CDR1 SGHRS, CDR2 YFSETQ. The CDR3 has 13 residues.